A single sample gave rise to the 3 T cell receptor beta chains below, sequenced in a study of T-cell reconstitution after alpha-beta-depleted transplantation in children. During its preparation, the TCRbeta library received unique molecular identifiers. TCRdb itself ran the PCR reads through MiXCR, one entry per CDR3 protein. Found here are 200,000 to 250,000 distinct CDR3 sequences, less than 9% of them singletons; the top ten hold 6.3%. The material sequenced was PBMCs, mostly from graft donor cells, taken 180 days after TCRalphabeta/CD19-depleted stem cell transplant. The receptors were sampled from a male patient under 18 who had a stem cell transplant for acute lymphoblastic leukemia, so the T cells may come from the graft donor.

The chain has TRBV21-1 and TRBJ1-3; no check of the table's D call, TRBD1, against the DNA was made. TRBV21-1 is flagged as a pseudogene. The CDR3 length is 19 residues. DNA for the CDR3: TGTGCCAGCAGCACGCGATGCGGGACAGGTTTTAGCTCTGGAAACACCATATATTTT. This codes for CASSTRCGTGFSSGNTIYF.

This clonotype has a count of ten or more. This chain uses TRBV13 with TRBJ2-5; a possible D gene is TRBD2 (6 bases). With 0 bases removed from V and 6 bases from J, the gap between germline ends came to 14 bases. Germline lookup yields CDR1 PRHDT and CDR2 FYEKMQ (reference sequence). The CDR3 is 15 amino acids. The CDR3 protein is CASSLGRERSQTQYF. In nucleotides, the CDR3 is TGTGCCAGCAGCTTAGGTCGGGAGAGGAGTCAGACCCAGTACTTC.

This clonotype was recorded many times. The rearrangement links TRBV5-6 to TRBJ2-2, with a possible D match to TRBD1 (5 bases). Trimming left V 2 bases short and J 6 bases short, with 8 bases between. The germline V gene has CDR1 SGHDT and CDR2 YYEEEE. The CDR3 is 13 amino acids. CDR3 protein: CASSFRVSGELFF. CDR3 in DNA: TGTGCCAGCAGCTTCAGGGTATCCGGGGAGCTGTTTTTT.